These T cell receptor beta chains were read from a single sample in a study of blood T cell repertoires in COVID-19. TCRdb's copy holds only in-frame clones and misses some; the assay was immunoSEQ multiplex PCR. The data contain roughly 60,000 clones, approximately 88% of them singletons. The sequenced sample consisted of peripheral blood. The source is a man aged 30 to 45 with COVID-19, enrolled during active disease. Both conserved end residues are trimmed from each CDR3. Each record gives: V gene, J gene, CDR3 protein.

TRBV19	TRBJ1-5	ASSTGQRYSNQPQH
TRBV18	TRBJ1-1	ASSPNRRGAEAF
TRBV24-1	TRBJ2-5	ATSQGHPPETQY
TRBV9	TRBJ1-3	ASSVGAGAGGNTIY
TRBV4-1	TRBJ2-5	ASSLSGTRNQETQY
TRBV6-5	TRBJ1-5	ASSYNSRDQPQH
TRBV18	TRBJ2-7	ASARQGLAGSDEQY
TRBV9	TRBJ2-7	ASSPSGDRGYEQY
TRBV28	TRBJ2-1	ASSLGGTLYNEQF
TRBV20-1	TRBJ2-7	SAKQGFEQY
TRBV28	TRBJ2-1	ASKYSQAISNEQF
TRBV2	TRBJ1-2	ASSTGTGGAGGYT
TRBV24-1	TRBJ2-2	ATSDLSAGELF
TRBV30	TRBJ1-2	AWSTGGKSYGYT
TRBV5-5	TRBJ1-1	ASSSRTGRRTEAF
TRBV7-2	TRBJ1-5	ASSLGDTNQPQH
TRBV21-1	TRBJ1-2	ASRGEGLINGYT
TRBV27	TRBJ2-1	ASSLTGAAYNEQF
TRBV3-1/TRBV3-2	TRBJ2-3	ASSQDLLAVKRVTDTQY
TRBV27	TRBJ1-1	ATLGSTEAF
TRBV30	TRBJ1-2	AWSKGAGGYT
TRBV2	TRBJ2-7	ASRSTGQVYEQY
TRBV20-1	TRBJ1-5	SASLGAGNQPQH
TRBV24-1	TRBJ2-3	ATSDLNYAASTDTQY
TRBV5-1	TRBJ1-4	ASSPTGLNEKLF
TRBV18	TRBJ2-7	ASSPPGSGYEQY
TRBV2	TRBJ1-1	ASREGAGTEAF